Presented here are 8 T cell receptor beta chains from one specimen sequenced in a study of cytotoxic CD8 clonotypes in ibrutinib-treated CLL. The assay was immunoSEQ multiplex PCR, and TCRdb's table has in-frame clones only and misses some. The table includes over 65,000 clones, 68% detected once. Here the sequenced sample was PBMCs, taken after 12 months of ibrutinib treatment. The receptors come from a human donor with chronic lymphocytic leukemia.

The chain's CDR3 is CSGQDQETQYF. CDR3 sequence (DNA): TGCAGTGGACAGGATCAAGAGACCCAGTACTTC. V usage is TRBV20-1 and J usage is TRBJ2-5; a possible D gene is TRBD1 (6 bases). V lost 7 bases and J 2 bases, leaving 8 bases between the germline ends. Germline V lookup: CDR1 DFQATT, CDR2 SNEGSKA (reference sequence). The CDR3 runs to 11 residues.

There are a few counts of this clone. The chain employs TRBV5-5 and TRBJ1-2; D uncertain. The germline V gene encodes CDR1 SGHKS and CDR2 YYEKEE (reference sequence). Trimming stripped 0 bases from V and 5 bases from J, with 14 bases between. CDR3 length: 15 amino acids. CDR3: CASSLVEAPGYGYTF. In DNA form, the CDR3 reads TGTGCCAGCAGCTTGGTGGAAGCCCCGGGATATGGCTACACCTTC. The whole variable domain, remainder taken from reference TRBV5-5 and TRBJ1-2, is DAGVTQSPTHLIKTRGQQVTLRCSPISGHKSVSWYQQVLGQGPQFIFQYYEKEERGRGNFPDRFSARQFPNYSSELNVNALLLGDSALYLCASSLVEAPGYGYTFGSGTRLTVV.

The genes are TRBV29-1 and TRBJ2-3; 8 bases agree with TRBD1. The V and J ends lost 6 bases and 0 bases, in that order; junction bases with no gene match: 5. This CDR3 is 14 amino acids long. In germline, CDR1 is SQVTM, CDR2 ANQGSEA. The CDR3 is CSVTRTGSTDTQYF. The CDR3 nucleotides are TGCAGCGTGACAAGGACAGGGAGCACAGATACGCAGTATTTT.

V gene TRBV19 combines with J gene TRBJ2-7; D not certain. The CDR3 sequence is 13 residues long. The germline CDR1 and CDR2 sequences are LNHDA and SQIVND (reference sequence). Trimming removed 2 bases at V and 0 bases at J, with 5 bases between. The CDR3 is CASSITDSYEQYF. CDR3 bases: TGTGCCAGTAGTATAACAGACTCCTACGAGCAGTACTTC. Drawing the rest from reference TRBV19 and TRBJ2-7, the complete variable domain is DGGITQSPKYLFRKEGQNVTLSCEQNLNHDAMYWYRQDPGQGLRLIYYSQIVNDFQKGDIAEGYSVSREKKESFPLTVTSAQKNPTAFYLCASSITDSYEQYFGPGTRLTVT.

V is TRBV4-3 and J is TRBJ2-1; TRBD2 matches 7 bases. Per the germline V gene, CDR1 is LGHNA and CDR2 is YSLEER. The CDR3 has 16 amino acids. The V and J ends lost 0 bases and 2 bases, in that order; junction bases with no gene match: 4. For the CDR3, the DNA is TGCGCCAGCAGCCAAGATCGAGGACTAGCCTACAATGAGCAGTTCTTC. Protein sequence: CASSQDRGLAYNEQFF.

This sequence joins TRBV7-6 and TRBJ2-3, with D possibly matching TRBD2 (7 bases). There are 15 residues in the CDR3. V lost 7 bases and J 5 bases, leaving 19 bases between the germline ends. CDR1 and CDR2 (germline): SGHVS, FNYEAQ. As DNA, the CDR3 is TGTGCCAGCAAGGAACAGGGCGGGAGCTTAGATACGCAGTATTTT. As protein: CASKEQGGSLDTQYF. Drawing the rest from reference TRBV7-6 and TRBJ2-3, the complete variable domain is GAGVSQSPRYKVTKRGQDVALRCDPISGHVSLYWYRQALGQGPEFLTYFNYEAQQDKSGLPNDRFSAERPEGSISTLTIQRTEQRDSAMYRCASKEQGGSLDTQYFGPGTRLTVL.

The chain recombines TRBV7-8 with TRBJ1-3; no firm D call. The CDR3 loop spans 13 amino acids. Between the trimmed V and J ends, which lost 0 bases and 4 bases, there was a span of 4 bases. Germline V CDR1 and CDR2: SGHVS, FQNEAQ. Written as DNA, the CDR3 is TGTGCCAGCAGCTTAGCGCCAGGAAACACCATATATTTT. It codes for CASSLAPGNTIYF. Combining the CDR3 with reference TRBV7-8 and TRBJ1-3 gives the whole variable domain GAGVSQSPRYKVAKRGQDVALRCDPISGHVSLFWYQQALGQGPEFLTYFQNEAQLDKSGLPSDRFFAERPEGSVSTLKIQRTQQEDSAVYLCASSLAPGNTIYFGEGSWLTVV.

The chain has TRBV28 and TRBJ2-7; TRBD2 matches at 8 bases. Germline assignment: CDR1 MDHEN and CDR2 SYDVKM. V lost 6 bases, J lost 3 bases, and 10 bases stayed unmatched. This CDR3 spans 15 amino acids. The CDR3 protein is CASRGGTGGNYEQYF. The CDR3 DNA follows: TGTGCCAGCAGAGGCGGGACGGGGGGGAACTACGAGCAGTACTTC. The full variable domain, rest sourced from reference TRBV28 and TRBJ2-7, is DVKVTQSSRYLVKRTGEKVFLECVQDMDHENMFWYRQDPGLGLRLIYFSYDVKMKEKGDIPEGYSVSREKKERFSLILESASTNQTSMYLCASRGGTGGNYEQYFGPGTRLTVT.